A selection of T cell receptor beta chains follows, all from one sample in a study of T cell clones after liver transplantation. Profiled with immunoSEQ multiplex PCR; TCRdb holds only in-frame clones, not every one. Of around 60,000 clones in the sample, roughly two thirds are singletons; the top ten hold over 14%. Sequenced material: CD4+ T cells from blood, taken before liver transplant. The receptors stem from a human donor who received a liver transplant. CDR3s include the opening cysteine and the closing phenylalanine or tryptophan. Each record gives: D gene, J gene, V gene, clone size, CDR3 protein, CDR3 DNA. The D gene is left open where the match is weak. Not all rows give a size; the values are once, few, many and, for expanded clones, a class.

. TRBJ1-1 TRBV25-1 . CASSASGTVNTEAFF TGTGCCAGCAGTGCCTCCGGAACAGTGAACACTGAAGCTTTCTTT
. TRBJ1-5 TRBV28 . CASTGHLYQPQHF TGTGCCAGCACCGGACACCTCTATCAGCCCCAGCATTTT
. TRBJ2-7 TRBV19 . CASSYDSTTAEQYF TGTGCCAGTAGCTATGACAGCACTACGGCCGAGCAGTACTTC
. TRBJ1-6 TRBV2 . CASSVRRDSPLHF TGTGCCAGCAGTGTCAGGAGGGATTCACCCCTCCACTTT
. TRBJ2-2 TRBV5-4 . CASSHNTGELFF TGTGCCAGCAGCCATAACACCGGGGAGCTGTTTTTT
TRBD1 TRBJ1-1 TRBV7-2 . CASSSRTGVAFF TGTGCCAGCAGCTCCAGGACAGGGGTAGCTTTCTTT
. TRBJ2-2 TRBV25-1 . CASSKGDINRGELFF TGTGCCAGCAGTAAAGGGGATATAAATCGGGGGGAGCTGTTTTTT
. TRBJ2-3 TRBV11-2 . CASSKVGGTDTQYF TGTGCCAGCAGCAAAGTAGGGGGCACAGATACGCAGTATTTT
. TRBJ1-3 TRBV30 few CASQRGGLSGNTIYF TGTGCCAGCCAAAGGGGGGGACTCTCTGGAAACACCATATATTTT
TRBD1 TRBJ1-5 TRBV2 once CASGKDRLNQPQHF TGTGCCAGCGGGAAGGACAGGCTCAATCAGCCCCAGCATTTT
. TRBJ2-5 TRBV11-2 once CASRQTGEETQYF TGTGCCAGCAGGCAGACAGGCGAAGAGACCCAGTACTTC
TRBD2 TRBJ2-2 TRBV7-2 . CASSTYLAGGRGGTGELFF TGTGCCAGCAGCACCTATCTAGCGGGGGGGAGAGGGGGCACCGGGGAGCTGTTTTTT
. TRBJ2-4 TRBV25-1 once CASSDPGEAKNIQYF TGTGCCAGCAGTGACCCAGGGGAAGCCAAAAACATTCAGTACTTC
TRBD1 TRBJ1-4 TRBV6-1 . CASRPQGTTNEKLFF TGTGCCAGCAGACCACAGGGGACTACTAATGAAAAACTGTTTTTT
. TRBJ2-7 TRBV10-3 few CAISESSHNPYEQYF TGTGCCATCAGTGAGTCCTCACATAATCCCTACGAGCAGTACTTC
. TRBJ2-6 TRBV25-1 . CASSELGEGAGANVLTF TGTGCCAGCAGTGAATTAGGAGAGGGGGCTGGGGCCAACGTCCTGACTTTC
TRBD1 TRBJ2-7 TRBV6-5 . CASSRQGYEQYF TGTGCCAGCAGCCGACAGGGGTACGAGCAGTACTTC
TRBD1 TRBJ2-7 TRBV6-6 . CASSVPGQGAREQYF TGTGCCAGCAGTGTCCCGGGACAGGGGGCGCGAGAGCAGTACTTC
TRBD1 TRBJ1-6 TRBV28 once CASSLGQVGNSPLHF TGTGCCAGCAGCCTCGGACAGGTCGGAAATTCACCCCTCCACTTT
TRBD2 TRBJ2-3 TRBV9 . CASSPPYREGTLNQYF TGTGCCAGCAGCCCACCGTATAGGGAGGGGACCCTCAACCAGTATTTT
. TRBJ2-3 TRBV7-2 few CASSLIKFGGGTDTQYF TGTGCCAGCAGCTTAATCAAATTTGGCGGGGGCACAGATACGCAGTATTTT
. TRBJ2-1 TRBV25-1 . CASSGTTVLTYNEQFF TGTGCCAGCAGTGGAACGACAGTATTAACCTACAATGAGCAGTTCTTC
. TRBJ1-5 TRBV6-1 . CASSELRGNQPQHF TGTGCCAGCAGTGAACTGAGGGGCAATCAGCCCCAGCATTTT
TRBD1 TRBJ1-1 TRBV5-1 . CASSSYRGDTEAFF TGCGCCAGCAGCTCTTACAGGGGCGACACTGAAGCTTTCTTT
TRBD1 TRBJ2-7 TRBV7-9 . CASSLQGALGNYEQYF TGTGCCAGCAGCCTTCAGGGGGCCCTGGGGAACTACGAGCAGTACTTC
. TRBJ2-5 TRBV5-4 . CASSLRQSQETQYF TGTGCCAGCAGCCTAAGACAGTCACAAGAGACCCAGTACTTC
. TRBJ2-3 TRBV9 . CASSVGASFTDTQYF TGTGCCAGCAGCGTGGGGGCTTCCTTCACAGATACGCAGTATTTT
. TRBJ1-5 TRBV2 . CASSQGQDSNQPQHF TGTGCCAGCAGCCAGGGGCAGGATAGCAATCAGCCCCAGCATTTT
TRBD1 TRBJ1-6 TRBV5-6 . CASTPWGQGAEDSPLHF TGTGCCAGCACCCCCTGGGGACAGGGGGCGGAGGATTCACCCCTCCACTTT